This paragraph covers one T cell receptor beta chain sequence. The target antigen is unknown. This CDR3 has 14 amino acids. Deletions cut 1 base from V and 0 bases from J, with 6 bases between. Germline V gives CDR1 SGHRS, CDR2 YFSETQ. These data come from a study of shared clonotypes between healthy human individuals. Only in-frame clones appear in the TCRdb table, and some are missing; sequencing was by immunoSEQ multiplex PCR. This table has 550,000 to 850,000 clones, around 77% appearing once. Study findings and constraints: In general, naive subsets displayed greater estimated richness than memory subsets did.

Caucasian adults residing in Nashville, Tennessee made up all the donors. The sequence was obtained from a woman aged 30 to 39 in good health. The V call is TRBV5-1, the J call TRBJ2-3, with a tentative D call TRBD2 (5 bases). Sequenced: memory CD4+ T cells sorted from blood. Subset defined: CD45RA-negative fraction. The CDR3 protein is CASSLPSSTDTQYF. The CDR3 region has the DNA TGCGCCAGCAGCTTGCCTAGCAGCACAGATACGCAGTATTTT.